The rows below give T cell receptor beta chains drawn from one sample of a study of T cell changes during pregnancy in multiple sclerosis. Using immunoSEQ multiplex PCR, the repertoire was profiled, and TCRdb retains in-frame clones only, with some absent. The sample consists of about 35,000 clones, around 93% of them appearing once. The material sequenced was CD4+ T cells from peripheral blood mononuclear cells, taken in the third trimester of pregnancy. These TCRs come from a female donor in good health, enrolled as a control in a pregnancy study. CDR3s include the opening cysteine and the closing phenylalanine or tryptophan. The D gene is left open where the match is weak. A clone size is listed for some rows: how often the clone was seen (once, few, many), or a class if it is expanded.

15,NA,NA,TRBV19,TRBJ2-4,TGTGCCAGTAGCCTTTCAGGGGACGCCAAAAACATTCAGTACTTC,CASSLSGDAKNIQYF
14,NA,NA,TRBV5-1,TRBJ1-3,TGCGCCAGCAGCTTGTCCATCTCTGGAAACACCATATATTTT,CASSLSISGNTIYF
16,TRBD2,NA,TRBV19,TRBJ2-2,TGTGCCAGTAAGGTAGCGGGGTATCTCATCACCGGGGAGCTGTTTTTT,CASKVAGYLITGELFF
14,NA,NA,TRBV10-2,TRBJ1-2,TGCGCCACCAAGACCGGGTCAACTAACTATGGCTACACCTTC,CATKTGSTNYGYTF
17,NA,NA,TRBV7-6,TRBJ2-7,TGTGCCAGCAGCTTAGCGGGTGGGGCTAGTAGCTCCTACGAGCAGTACTTC,CASSLAGGASSSYEQYF
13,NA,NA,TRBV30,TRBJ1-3,TGTGCCTGGAGGTGGGCGCACGTGGACACCATATATTTT,CAWRWAHVDTIYF
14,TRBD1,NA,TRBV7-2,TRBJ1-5,TGTGCCAGCAGCCACGACAGGGGGCGGCAGCCCCAGCATTTT,CASSHDRGRQPQHF
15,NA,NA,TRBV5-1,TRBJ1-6,TGCGCCAGCAGCTTGGGACAGGAAAGTAATTCACCCCTCCACTTT,CASSLGQESNSPLHF
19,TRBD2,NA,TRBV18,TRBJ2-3,TGTGCCAGCTCACCGCGACTAGCGGGAGCCTCGTGGGGCACAGATACGCAGTATTTT,CASSPRLAGASWGTDTQYF
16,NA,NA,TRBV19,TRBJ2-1,TGTGCCAGTAGCTCCATCGACAGGTTCCTGTACAATGAGCAGTTCTTC,CASSSIDRFLYNEQFF
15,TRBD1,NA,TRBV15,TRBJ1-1,TGTGCCACCAGCAGATCCGGGACAGCCGCCACTGAAGCTTTCTTT,CATSRSGTAATEAFF
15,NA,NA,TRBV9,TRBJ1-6,TGTGCCAGCAGCGTAGAAGGGGTGGATAATTCACCCCTCCACTTT,CASSVEGVDNSPLHF
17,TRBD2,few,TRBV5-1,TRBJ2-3,TGCGCCAGCAGCCCCGGCGGGGCGGGGGGGCTCACAGATACGCAGTATTTT,CASSPGGAGGLTDTQYF
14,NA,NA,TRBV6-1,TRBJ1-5,TGTGCCAGCAGTGGCGTGTATGCCTTAAAGCCCCAGCATTTT,CASSGVYALKPQHF
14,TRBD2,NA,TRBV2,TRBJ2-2,TGTGCCAGCAGACGGGGGGGCGGGGTCGGGGAGCTGTTTTTT,CASRRGGGVGELFF
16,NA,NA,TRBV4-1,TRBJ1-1,TGCGCCAGCAGCCAAGATCGTACAGCTGAGAACACTGAAGCTTTCTTT,CASSQDRTAENTEAFF
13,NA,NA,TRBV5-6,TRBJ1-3,TGTGCCAGCAGTCCCGGGACAGGAAACACCATATATTTT,CASSPGTGNTIYF
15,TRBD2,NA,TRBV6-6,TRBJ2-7,TGTGCCAGCAGGAGACTAGCGGAATCCTCCTACGAGCAGTACTTC,CASRRLAESSYEQYF
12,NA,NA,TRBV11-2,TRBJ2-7,TGTGCCAGCAGCACCGATAGCTACGAGCAGTACTTC,CASSTDSYEQYF